What follows is one T cell receptor (beta chain) and its context. Repertoires were generated with immunoSEQ multiplex PCR, while TCRdb's copy carries only in-frame clones and drops some. Here the sample spans 95,000 to 150,000 clones, around 88% being singletons. This specimen belongs to a study of T cell responses to AZD1222 COVID-19 vaccine. V gave up 6 bases and J gave up 2 bases, with 17 bases separating them. The V gene's germline CDR1 is SGHAT and CDR2 FQNNGV. The CDR3 spans 15 residues. The source was peripheral blood, collected on day 0 of AZD1222 vaccination. The gene calls are TRBV11-2 and TRBJ2-7; D possibly corresponds to TRBD2 (5 bases). The clonotype originates from an adult in good health. CDR3 in amino acids: CASRRSGDTAYEQYF. Here the CDR3 DNA reads TGTGCCAGCAGGCGTTCCGGGGATACCGCCTACGAGCAGTACTTC.